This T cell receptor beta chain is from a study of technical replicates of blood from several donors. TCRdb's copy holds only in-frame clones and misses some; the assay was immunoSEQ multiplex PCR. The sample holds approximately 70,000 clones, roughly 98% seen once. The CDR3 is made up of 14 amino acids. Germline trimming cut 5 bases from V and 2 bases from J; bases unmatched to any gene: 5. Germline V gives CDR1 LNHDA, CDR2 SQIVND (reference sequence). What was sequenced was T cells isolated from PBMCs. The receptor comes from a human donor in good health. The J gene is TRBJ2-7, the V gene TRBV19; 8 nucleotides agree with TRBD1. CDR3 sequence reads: CASSDRGLTYEQYF. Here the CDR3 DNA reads TGTGCCAGTAGTGACAGGGGCCTAACCTACGAGCAGTACTTC.